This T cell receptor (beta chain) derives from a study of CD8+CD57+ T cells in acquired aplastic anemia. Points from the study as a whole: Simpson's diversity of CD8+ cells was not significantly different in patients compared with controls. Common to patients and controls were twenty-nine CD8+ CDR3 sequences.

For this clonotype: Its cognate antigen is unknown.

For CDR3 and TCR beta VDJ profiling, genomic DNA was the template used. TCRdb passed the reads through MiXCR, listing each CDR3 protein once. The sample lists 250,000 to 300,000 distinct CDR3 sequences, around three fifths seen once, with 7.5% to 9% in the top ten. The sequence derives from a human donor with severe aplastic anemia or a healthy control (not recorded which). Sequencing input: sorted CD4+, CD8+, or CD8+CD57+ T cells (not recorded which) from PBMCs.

The CDR3 sequence: CASSNPVGVSSYNEQYF. The CDR3 DNA reads TGCGCCAGCAGCAACCCGGTTGGGGTTAGCTCCTACAATGAGCAGTATTTT. V and J are TRBV5-1 and TRBJ2-3; D ambiguous. The germline V and J ends were trimmed by 4 bases and 11 bases, with 29 bases remaining between them. Germline assignment: CDR1 SGHRS and CDR2 YFSETQ. CDR3 length equals 17 residues. Using reference TRBV5-1 and TRBJ2-3 for the parts outside the CDR3, the full variable domain is KAGVTQTPRYLIKTRGQQVTLSCSPISGHRSVSWYQQTPGQGLQFLFEYFSETQRNKGNFPGRFSGRQFSNSRSEMNVSTLELGDSALYLCASSNPVGVSSYNEQYFGPGTRLTVL.